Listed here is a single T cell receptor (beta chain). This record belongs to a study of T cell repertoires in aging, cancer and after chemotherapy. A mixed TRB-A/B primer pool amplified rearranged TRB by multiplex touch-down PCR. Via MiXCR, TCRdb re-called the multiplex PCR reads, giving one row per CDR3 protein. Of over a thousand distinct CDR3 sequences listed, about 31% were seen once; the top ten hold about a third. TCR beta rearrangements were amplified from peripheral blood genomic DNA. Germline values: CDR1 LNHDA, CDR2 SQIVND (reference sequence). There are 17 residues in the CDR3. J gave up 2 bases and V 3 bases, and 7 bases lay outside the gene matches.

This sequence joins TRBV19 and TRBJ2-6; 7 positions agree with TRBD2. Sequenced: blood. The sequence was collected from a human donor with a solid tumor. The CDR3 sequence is CASSMGSGGPGANVLTF. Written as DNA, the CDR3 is TGTGCCAGTAGTATGGGTTCGGGAGGACCTGGGGCCAACGTCCTGACTTTC.